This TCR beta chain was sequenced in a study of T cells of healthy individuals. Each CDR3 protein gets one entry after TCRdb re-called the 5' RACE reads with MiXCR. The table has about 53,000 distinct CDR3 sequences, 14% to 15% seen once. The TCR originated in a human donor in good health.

The chain's CDR3 is CAISGQGSNTGELFF. In nucleotides, the CDR3 is TGTGCCATCAGCGGACAGGGGTCGAACACCGGGGAGCTGTTTTTT. V is TRBV10-3 and J is TRBJ2-2, with TRBD1 matching over 9 bases. Germline CDR1 ENHRY, CDR2 SYGVKD. Unmatched junction bases numbered 2, after V lost 6 bases and J lost 0 bases. This CDR3 is built from 15 residues.